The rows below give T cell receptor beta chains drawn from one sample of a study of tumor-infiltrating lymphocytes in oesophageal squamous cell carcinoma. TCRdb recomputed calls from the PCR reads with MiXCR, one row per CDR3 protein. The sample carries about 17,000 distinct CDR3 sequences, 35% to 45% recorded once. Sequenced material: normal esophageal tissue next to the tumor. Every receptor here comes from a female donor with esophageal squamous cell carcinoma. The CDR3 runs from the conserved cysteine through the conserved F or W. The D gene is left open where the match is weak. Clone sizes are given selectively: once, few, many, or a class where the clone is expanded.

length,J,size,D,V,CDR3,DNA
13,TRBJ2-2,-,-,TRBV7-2,CASRITNTGELFF,TGTGCCAGCAGGATAACCAACACCGGGGAGCTGTTTTTT
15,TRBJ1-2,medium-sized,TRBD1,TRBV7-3,CASSPSTGGEGGYTF,TGTGCCAGCAGCCCCTCGACAGGGGGCGAGGGTGGCTACACCTTC
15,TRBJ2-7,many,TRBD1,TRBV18,CASSPSTGGDYEQYF,TGTGCCAGCTCACCATCGACAGGGGGAGACTACGAGCAGTACTTC
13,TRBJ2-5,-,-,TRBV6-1,CAIDPGGSETQYF,TGTGCCATCGACCCGGGGGGCTCAGAGACCCAGTACTTC
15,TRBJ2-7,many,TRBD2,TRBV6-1,CASSEVAGSNYEQYF,TGTGCCAGCAGTGAAGTAGCGGGATCTAACTACGAGCAGTACTTC
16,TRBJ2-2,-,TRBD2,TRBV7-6,CASSLRAGGTTGELFF,TGTGCCAGCAGCTTAAGGGCGGGAGGAACGACCGGGGAGCTGTTTTTT
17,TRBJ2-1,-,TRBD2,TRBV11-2,CASSLGPSGGAGNEQFF,TGTGCCAGCAGCTTAGGGCCTAGCGGGGGGGCAGGTAATGAGCAGTTCTTC
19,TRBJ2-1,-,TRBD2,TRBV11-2,CASSPGTSGRSRVYNEQFF,TGTGCCAGCAGCCCAGGGACTAGCGGGAGATCTCGGGTCTACAATGAGCAGTTCTTC
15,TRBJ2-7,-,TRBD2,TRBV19,CASTLSGSTYNEQYF,TGTGCCAGTACCCTTAGCGGGAGCACCTACAATGAGCAGTACTTC
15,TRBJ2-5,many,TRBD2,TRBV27,CASSSYRLARETQYF,TGTGCCAGCAGTTCCTACCGACTAGCGAGGGAGACCCAGTACTTC
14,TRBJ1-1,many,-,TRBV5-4,CASSLWGADTEAFF,TGTGCCAGCAGCCTGTGGGGGGCGGACACTGAAGCTTTCTTT
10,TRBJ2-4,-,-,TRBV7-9,CASSFNEQYF,TGTGCCAGCAGCTTCAATGAGCAGTACTTC
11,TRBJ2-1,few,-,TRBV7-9,CASRLYNEQFF,TGTGCCAGCAGACTATACAATGAGCAGTTCTTC
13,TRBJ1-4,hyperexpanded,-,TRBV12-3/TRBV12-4,CASSWREREKLFF,TGTGCCAGCAGTTGGAGGGAGAGGGAAAAACTGTTTTTT
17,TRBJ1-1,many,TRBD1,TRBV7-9,CASSSYGTGSRNTEAFF,TGTGCCAGCAGCTCTTATGGGACAGGTAGCAGGAACACTGAAGCTTTCTTT
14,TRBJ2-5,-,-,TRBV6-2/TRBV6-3,CASSEWGGSETQYF,TGTGCCAGCAGTGAGTGGGGTGGCTCGGAGACCCAGTACTTC
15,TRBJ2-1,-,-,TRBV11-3,CASSLDTRGRNEQFF,TGTGCCAGCAGCTTAGACACCAGGGGTCGGAATGAGCAGTTCTTC
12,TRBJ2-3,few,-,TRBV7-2,CASSFMRDTQYF,TGTGCCAGCAGCTTCATGAGGGATACGCAGTATTTT
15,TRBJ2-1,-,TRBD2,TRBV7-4,CASSLQAGGPYEQFF,TGTGCCAGCAGTTTACAAGCGGGAGGGCCGTATGAGCAGTTCTTC
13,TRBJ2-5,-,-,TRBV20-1,CSAVGGRFETQYF,TGCAGTGCCGTGGGGGGGCGTTTTGAGACCCAGTACTTC
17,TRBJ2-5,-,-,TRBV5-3,CASSLGPTLGEQETQYF,TGTGCCAGCAGCTTGGGCCCAACACTAGGGGAGCAAGAGACCCAGTACTTC
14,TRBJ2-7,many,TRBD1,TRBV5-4,CASSGKTGNDEQYF,TGTGCCAGCAGCGGAAAGACAGGGAACGACGAGCAGTACTTC
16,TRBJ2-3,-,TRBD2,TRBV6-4,CASSDSDRGGPDTQYF,TGTGCCAGCAGTGACTCTGACCGGGGGGGCCCAGATACGCAGTATTTT
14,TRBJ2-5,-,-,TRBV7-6,CASSFSPGQETQYF,TGTGCTAGCAGCTTTTCGCCCGGGCAAGAGACCCAGTACTTC
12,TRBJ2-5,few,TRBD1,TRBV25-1,CASSHRGETQYF,TGTGCCAGCAGCCACAGGGGTGAGACCCAGTACTTC
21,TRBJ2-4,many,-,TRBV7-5,CTSVPERLERADREAKNIQYF,-
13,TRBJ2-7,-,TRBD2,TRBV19,CASSTTSGSGQYF,TGTGCCAGTAGTACAACTAGCGGGAGCGGACAGTACTTC
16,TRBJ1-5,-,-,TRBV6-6,CASSYVEGPGNQPQHF,TGTGCCAGCAGTTACGTGGAAGGGCCCGGCAATCAGCCCCAGCATTTT
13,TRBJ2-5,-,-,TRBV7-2,CASSLAGPETQYF,TGTGCCAGCAGCTTAGCTGGGCCGGAGACCCAGTACTTC
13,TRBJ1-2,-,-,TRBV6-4,CASTDQKFYGYTF,TGTGCCAGCACGGATCAGAAATTCTATGGCTACACCTTC
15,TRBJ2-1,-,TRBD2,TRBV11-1,CASSPGTSGSDEQFF,TGTGCCAGCAGCCCCGGGACTAGCGGGAGCGATGAGCAGTTCTTC
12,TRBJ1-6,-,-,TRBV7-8,CASSLTASPLHF,TGTGCCAGCAGCTTAACGGCGTCACCCCTCCACTTT
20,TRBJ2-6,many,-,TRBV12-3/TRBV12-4,CASSIDPGQWFSSGASVLTF,TGTGCCAGCAGTATCGATCCGGGACAATGGTTTAGCTCTGGGGCCAGCGTCCTGACTTTC
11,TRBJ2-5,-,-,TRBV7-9,CASSTVGTQYF,TGTGCCAGCAGCACCGTAGGGACCCAGTACTTC
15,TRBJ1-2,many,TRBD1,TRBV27,CASSSKGTGGRSYTF,TGTGCCAGCAGTTCGAAGGGGACAGGGGGCAGGAGCTACACCTTC
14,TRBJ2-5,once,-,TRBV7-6,CASSLQTGEGTQYF,TGTGCTAGCAGCCTCCAGACAGGGGAGGGGACCCAGTACTTC
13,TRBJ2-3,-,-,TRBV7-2,CASSLGTADTQYF,TGTGCCAGCAGCTTGGGGACGGCAGATACGCAGTATTTT
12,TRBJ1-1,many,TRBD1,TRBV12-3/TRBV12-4,CASSPGDRDAFF,TGTGCCAGCAGTCCAGGGGACAGGGATGCTTTCTTT
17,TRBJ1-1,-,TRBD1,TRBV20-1,CSASNRDRGLRNTEAFF,TGCAGTGCTAGTAACCGGGACAGGGGGCTGCGGAACACTGAAGCTTTCTTT
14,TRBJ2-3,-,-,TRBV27,CAARANPGTDTQYF,TGTGCCGCTCGAGCGAACCCTGGCACAGATACGCAGTATTTT
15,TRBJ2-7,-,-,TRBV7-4,CASSLEGGGPYEQYF,TGTGCCAGCAGCTTAGAAGGTGGAGGGCCCTACGAGCAGTACTTC
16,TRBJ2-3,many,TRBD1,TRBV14,CASSSGQGKGTDTQYF,TGTGCCAGCAGTTCCGGACAGGGGAAGGGGACAGATACGCAGTATTTT
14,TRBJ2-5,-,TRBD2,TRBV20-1,CSAKSGTTQETQYF,TGCAGTGCTAAATCCGGGACTACTCAAGAGACCCAGTACTTC
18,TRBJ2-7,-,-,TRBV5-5,CASSLGRTPWGNTGELYF,TGTGCCAGCAGCTTGGGCCGGACTCCCTGGGGAAACACCGGGGAGCTGTACTTC
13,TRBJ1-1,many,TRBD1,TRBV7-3,CASSLSRGTEAFF,TGTGCCAGCAGCTTATCCAGGGGGACTGAAGCTTTCTTT
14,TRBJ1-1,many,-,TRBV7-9,CATTDSNSGTEAFF,TGTGCCACCACCGACTCGAACAGTGGCACTGAAGCTTTCTTT
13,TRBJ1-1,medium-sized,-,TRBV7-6,CASSRDSNTEAFF,TGTGCCAGCAGCCGGGACTCGAACACTGAAGCTTTCTTT
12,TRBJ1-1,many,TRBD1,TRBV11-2,CASSFDREKAFF,TGTGCCAGCAGCTTCGACAGGGAAAAAGCTTTCTTT
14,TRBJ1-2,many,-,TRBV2,CASSEERGRGGYTF,TGTGCCAGCAGTGAAGAACGAGGGAGGGGTGGCTACACCTTC
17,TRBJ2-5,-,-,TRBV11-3,CASTINKRQVIQETQYF,TGTGCCAGCACCATAAATAAACGACAGGTCATACAAGAGACCCAGTACTTC
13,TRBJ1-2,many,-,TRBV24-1,CATSDADQYGYTF,TGTGCCACCAGTGATGCGGACCAGTATGGCTACACCTTC
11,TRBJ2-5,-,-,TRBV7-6,CASSPGGTQYF,TGTGCCAGCAGCCCTGGTGGGACCCAGTACTTC
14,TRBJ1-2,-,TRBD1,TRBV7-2,CASSTYRGSYGYTF,TGTGCCAGCAGCACATACAGGGGTTCCTATGGCTACACCTTC
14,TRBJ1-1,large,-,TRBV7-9,CASSLAGAKTEAFF,TGTGCCAGCAGCTTAGCGGGGGCGAAAACTGAAGCTTTCTTT
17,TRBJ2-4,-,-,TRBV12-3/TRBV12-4,CASPPSKGRGAKNIQYF,TGTGCCAGTCCTCCTTCCAAGGGGCGGGGAGCCAAAAACATTCAGTACTTC
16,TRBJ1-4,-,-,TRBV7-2,CASSPFWQATNEKLFF,TGTGCCAGCAGTCCCTTTTGGCAGGCTACAAATGAAAAACTGTTTTTT
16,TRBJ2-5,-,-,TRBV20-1,CSARVFDPKYQETQYF,TGCAGTGCTAGAGTCTTTGACCCTAAGTACCAAGAGACCCAGTACTTC
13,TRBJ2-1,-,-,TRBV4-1,CASSQGETGKLYF,TGTGCCAGCAGCCAAGGAGAAACCGGGAAGCTGTATTTT
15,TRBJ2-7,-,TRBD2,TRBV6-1,CASSYFGLAGDEQYF,TGTGCCAGCAGTTATTTTGGACTAGCGGGAGACGAGCAGTACTTC